The rows below give T cell receptor beta chains drawn from one sample of a study of a mutant IDH1 vaccine in newly diagnosed glioma. Here immunoSEQ multiplex PCR was the method, and the copy in TCRdb shows in-frame clones only, minus some. This sample has 80,000 to 100,000 clones, with around 80% found just once. The sample consisted of PBMCs, taken from a glioma patient treated with radiotherapy, temozolomide or both. These TCRs come from a man in his forties with glioma. Some clones in this sample may be carry-over from other donors' samples. CDR3s include the opening cysteine and the closing phenylalanine or tryptophan. The D gene is left open where the match is weak.

cdr3_nt,cdr3_aa,j_call,d_call,v_call
TGTGCCATCAGTGAGTACCAGGGGGGCAATCAGCCCCAGCATTTT,CAISEYQGGNQPQHF,TRBJ1-5,TRBD1,TRBV10-3
TGTGCCAGCATCCTCCCTGGGGGATCCTATGGCTACACCTTC,CASILPGGSYGYTF,TRBJ1-2,.,TRBV7-2
TGCAGTGCTCTCCTGAAGGAGACCCAGTACTTC,CSALLKETQYF,TRBJ2-5,.,TRBV20-1
TGCGCCAGCAGCCCAAGTTCGGGGCGCCCTGAAGCTTTCTTT,CASSPSSGRPEAFF,TRBJ1-1,.,TRBV5-1
TGTGCCAGCAGCTCGGGACCCACTGAAGCTTTCTTT,CASSSGPTEAFF,TRBJ1-1,.,TRBV7-9
TGTGCCAGCAGCATAAGGGGGGCAGGGGGTGGCGAGCAGTACTTC,CASSIRGAGGGEQYF,TRBJ2-7,.,TRBV11-2
TGTGCCAGCAGCTTAGTGGCGGGGGGTTTGGGGGAGCAGTACTTC,CASSLVAGGLGEQYF,TRBJ2-5,TRBD2,TRBV7-8
TGTGCCAGCAGGTCTAACTATGGCTACACCTTC,CASRSNYGYTF,TRBJ1-2,.,TRBV2
TGTGCCAGCAGTGTACAGGGATTGGCTGAAGCTTTCTTT,CASSVQGLAEAFF,TRBJ1-1,.,TRBV2
TGTGCCAGCAGTTACAACAGCAGGAATTCACCCCTCCACTTT,CASSYNSRNSPLHF,TRBJ1-6,.,TRBV6-5
TGTGCCAGCAGCTTGGACACCCGAAGGGATTTCTTT,CASSLDTRRDFF,TRBJ1-1,.,TRBV5-4